These 17 T cell receptor beta chains were sequenced from one sample in a study of blood T cell repertoires in COVID-19. The repertoire was sequenced with immunoSEQ multiplex PCR; TCRdb's copy has only in-frame clones and lacks some. The sample includes 90,000 or so clones, approximately 90% of them seen just once. The specimen was peripheral blood. These receptors were collected from a human donor with active COVID-19. The donor label of this sample is uncertain.

The gene calls are TRBV7-6 and TRBJ2-1; 7 nucleotides line up with TRBD2. Trimming took 1 base from V and 1 from J; bases not matched to a gene: 7. This CDR3 spans 17 amino acids. Germline assignment: CDR1 SGHVS and CDR2 FNYEAQ. The CDR3 protein is CASSLVGGTTSYNEQFF. The CDR3 DNA reads TGTGCCAGCAGCTTAGTCGGTGGGACTACTTCCTACAATGAGCAGTTCTTC.

The chain carries TRBV5-6 and TRBJ2-3; TRBD1 matches at 9 bases. Per the germline V gene, CDR1 is SGHDT and CDR2 is YYEEEE. This CDR3 has 17 residues. The ends lost 4 bases at V and 2 bases at J; junction bases unmatched: 11. CDR3 amino acids: CASSGGTGSFLTDTQYF. DNA of the CDR3: TGTGCCAGCAGCGGGGGGACAGGGAGTTTCCTCACAGATACGCAGTATTTT.

The rearrangement links TRBV3-1 (or the pseudogene TRBV3-2) to TRBJ2-7; D is unresolved. Germline CDR1 is LGHDT and CDR2 is YNNKEL (reference sequence). The germline V and J ends were trimmed by 0 bases and 1 base, with 19 bases remaining between them. The CDR3 spans 18 residues. The CDR3 nucleotides are TGTGCCAGCAGCCAAGAGTATCGGCTAGACGAAAATTCCTACGAGCAGTACTTC. Residues: CASSQEYRLDENSYEQYF.

This rearrangement joins TRBV24-1 to TRBJ2-5; D remains ambiguous. This CDR3 is 13 amino acids long. Germline-derived CDR1 and CDR2 are KGHDR and SFDVKD. V shed 4 bases and J shed 0 bases, with 5 bases lying between them. The CDR3 DNA follows: TGTGCCACCAGTGACCAGTACCAAGAGACCCAGTACTTC. Protein product: CATSDQYQETQYF.

The chain combines TRBV2 with TRBJ1-3; TRBD1 is a possible D gene (5 bases). With 7 bases removed from V and 2 bases from J, the gap between germline ends came to 15 bases. The CDR3 consists of 15 residues. Germline V gene sequence: CDR1 SNHLY, CDR2 FYNNEI. For the CDR3, the DNA is TGTGCCAGCATCCCCGGCAGGGAACCTGGAAACACCATATATTTT. Its translation: CASIPGREPGNTIYF.

The chain has TRBV28 and TRBJ2-2; D is possibly TRBD2 (6 bases). CDR1 is MDHEN, CDR2 SYDVKM, per germline. The CDR3 contains 17 residues. Trimming cost V 2 bases and J 5 bases, with 18 bases left between them. The CDR3 spells CASSLAPGREVTGELFF. The DNA for the CDR3 is TGTGCCAGCAGTTTAGCCCCGGGTAGGGAGGTGACCGGGGAGCTGTTTTTT.

This clone was seen just once. The CDR3 is CASSPGSGRGHEQYF. As DNA, the CDR3 is TGTGCCAGCAGTCCCGGCTCAGGTAGGGGCCACGAGCAGTACTTC. The chain is built from TRBV7-9 and TRBJ2-7, with D possibly matching TRBD1 (5 bases). CDR3 length equals 15 residues. Germline V lookup: CDR1 SEHNR, CDR2 FQNEAQ (reference sequence). The germline V and J ends were trimmed by 6 bases and 5 bases, with 20 bases remaining between them.

The chain joins TRBV6-4 to TRBJ2-1, with 8 bases aligning to TRBD2. Trimming cost V 5 bases and J 5 bases; bases outside gene matches: 11. Germline assignment: CDR1 MRHNA and CDR2 SNTAGT. The CDR3 has 16 residues. This chain's CDR3 is CASSKTLRGANNEQFF. The CDR3 DNA follows: TGTGCCAGCAGTAAAACTCTGCGGGGGGCGAACAATGAGCAGTTCTTC.

V and J are TRBV18 and TRBJ1-1; 7 bases match TRBD1. The germline V gene encodes CDR1 KGHSH and CDR2 LQKENI. This CDR3 region has 16 residues. Trimming cost V 2 bases and J 5 bases; bases outside gene matches: 11. This chain's CDR3 is CASSPSGTGVRTEAFF. The CDR3 nucleotides are TGTGCCAGCTCACCATCAGGAACAGGGGTTCGAACTGAAGCTTTCTTT.

The rearrangement links TRBV9 to TRBJ2-2; the match to TRBD1 covers 9 bases. Trimming removed 1 base from V and 6 bases from J; junction bases left unmatched: 4. Germline CDR1 and CDR2: SGDLS and YYNGEE. CDR3 size: 15 residues. The CDR3 DNA sequence: TGTGCCAGCAGCGTACGGGACAGGGTCGCCGGGGAGCTGTTTTTT. This codes for CASSVRDRVAGELFF.

The rearrangement uses TRBV4-2 and TRBJ1-2; 10 bases agree with TRBD1. Germline CDR1 LGHNA, CDR2 YNFKEQ. CDR3 size: 15 residues. V shed 3 bases, J shed 3 bases, and the junction held 4 bases outside the gene matches. The CDR3 nucleotides read TGTGCCAGCAGCCAGACAGGGGGCAGGGACTATGGCTACACCTTC. Translated, it gives CASSQTGGRDYGYTF.

The rearrangement links TRBV5-4 to TRBJ1-1; D is undetermined. Germline CDR1 and CDR2: SGHNT and YYREEE (reference sequence). CDR3 length equals 11 residues. Trimming stripped 0 bases from V and 8 bases from J, with 5 bases between. The CDR3 DNA reads TGTGCCAGCAGCTTGGGTTCAGAAGCTTTCTTT. It translates to CASSLGSEAFF.

This chain uses TRBV6-5 with TRBJ2-5; 8 bases are a match to TRBD1. The CDR3 is 15 residues long. CDR1 is MNHEY and CDR2 is SVGAGI in the germline V gene. V shed 6 bases and J 4 bases; nucleotides not matched to a gene: 10. In DNA form, the CDR3 reads TGTGCCAGCAGCGCAACAGGGGGGAGCGGAGAGACCCAGTACTTC. Its protein is CASSATGGSGETQYF.

The chain recombines TRBV6-6 with TRBJ1-5; D call uncertain. Trimming removed 5 bases from V and 2 bases from J, with 10 bases in between. This CDR3 contains 14 residues. Germline CDR1 is MNHNY and CDR2 is SVGAGI (reference sequence). The CDR3 nucleotides are TGTGCCAGCAGTGGTGGTCAGGGCAATCAGCCCCAGCATTTT. This gives the protein CASSGGQGNQPQHF.

This chain uses TRBV4-3 with TRBJ1-1; D gene ambiguous. This CDR3 comprises 14 residues. Germline assignment: CDR1 LGHNA and CDR2 YSLEER. The V end was cut by 1 base, the J end by 8 bases, with 14 bases between. The CDR3 nucleotides read TGCGCCAGCAGCCAAGGGTTGCGGTCAGTAGAAGCTTTCTTT. Translated, it gives CASSQGLRSVEAFF.

The V call is TRBV6-5, the J call TRBJ2-2; unclear D gene. Per the germline V gene, CDR1 is MNHEY and CDR2 is SVGAGI. Trimming left V 7 bases short and J 5 bases short, with 14 bases between. The CDR3 sequence is 14 residues long. CDR3: CASNSTHSTGELFF. CDR3 nucleotide sequence: TGTGCCAGCAATTCTACCCACTCAACCGGGGAGCTGTTTTTT.

The sample holds one count of this clone. This chain joins TRBV6-5 and TRBJ2-1; a possible D gene is TRBD1 (5 bases). In germline, CDR1 is MNHEY, CDR2 SVGAGI. The CDR3 runs 15 residues. The V end lost 0 bases, the J end lost 4 bases, and 10 bases lay between the germline ends. This CDR3 reads CASSYSTGFYNEQFF. The DNA of the CDR3 is TGTGCCAGCAGTTACTCCACAGGTTTTTACAATGAGCAGTTCTTC.